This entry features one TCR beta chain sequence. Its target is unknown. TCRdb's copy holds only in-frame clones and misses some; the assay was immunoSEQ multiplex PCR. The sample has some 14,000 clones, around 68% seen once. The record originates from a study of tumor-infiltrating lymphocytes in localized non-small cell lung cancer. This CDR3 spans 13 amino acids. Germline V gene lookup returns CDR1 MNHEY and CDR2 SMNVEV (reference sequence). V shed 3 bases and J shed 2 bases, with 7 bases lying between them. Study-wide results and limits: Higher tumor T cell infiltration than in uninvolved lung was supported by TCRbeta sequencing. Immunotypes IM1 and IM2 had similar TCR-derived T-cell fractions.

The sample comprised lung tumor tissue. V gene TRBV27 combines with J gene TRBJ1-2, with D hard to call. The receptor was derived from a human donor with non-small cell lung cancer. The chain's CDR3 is CASSFTANYGYTF. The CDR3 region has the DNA TGTGCCAGCAGTTTCACAGCAAACTATGGCTACACCTTC.